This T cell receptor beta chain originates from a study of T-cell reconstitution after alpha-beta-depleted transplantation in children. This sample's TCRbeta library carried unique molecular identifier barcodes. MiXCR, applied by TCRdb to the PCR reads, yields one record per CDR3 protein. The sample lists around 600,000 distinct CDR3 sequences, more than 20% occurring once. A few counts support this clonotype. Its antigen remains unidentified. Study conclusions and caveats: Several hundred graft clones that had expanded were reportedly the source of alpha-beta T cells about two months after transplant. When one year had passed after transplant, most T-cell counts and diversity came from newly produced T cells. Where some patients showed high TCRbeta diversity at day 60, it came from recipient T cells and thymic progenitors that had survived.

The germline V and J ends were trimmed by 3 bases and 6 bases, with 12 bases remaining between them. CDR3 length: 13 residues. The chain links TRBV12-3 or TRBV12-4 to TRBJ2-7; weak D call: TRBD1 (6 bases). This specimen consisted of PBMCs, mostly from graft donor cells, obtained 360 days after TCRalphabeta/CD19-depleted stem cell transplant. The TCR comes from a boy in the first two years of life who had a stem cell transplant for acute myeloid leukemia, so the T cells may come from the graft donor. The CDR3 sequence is CASSLDSLAEQYF. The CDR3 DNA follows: TGTGCCAGCAGTTTGGACAGCCTTGCCGAGCAGTACTTC.